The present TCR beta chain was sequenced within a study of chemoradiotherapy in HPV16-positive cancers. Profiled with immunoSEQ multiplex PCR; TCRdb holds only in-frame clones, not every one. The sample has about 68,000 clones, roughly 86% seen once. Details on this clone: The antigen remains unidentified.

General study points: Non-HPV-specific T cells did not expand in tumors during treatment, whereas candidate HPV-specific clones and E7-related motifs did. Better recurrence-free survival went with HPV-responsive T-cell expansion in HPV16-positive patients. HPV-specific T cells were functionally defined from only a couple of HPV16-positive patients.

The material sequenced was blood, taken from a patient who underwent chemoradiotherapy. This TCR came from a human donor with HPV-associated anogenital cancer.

This chain's CDR3 is CASSFIQETQYF. The CDR3 DNA follows: TGCGCCAGCAGCTTTATCCAAGAGACCCAGTACTTC. The V and J genes are TRBV5-1 and TRBJ2-5; D not certain. The CDR3 has 12 residues. The V end lost 2 bases, the J end lost 1 base, and 3 bases lay between the germline ends. Germline V gene sequence: CDR1 SGHRS, CDR2 YFSETQ.